These 2 T cell receptor beta chains share one sample of origin, sequenced in a study of shared clonotypes between healthy human individuals. Using immunoSEQ multiplex PCR, the repertoire was profiled, and TCRdb retains in-frame clones only, with some absent. The sample has fewer than 2.5 million clones, roughly 93% seen once. What was sequenced was naive CD4+ T cells from PBMCs. The subset was: CD45RA+ positively selected. Source of these receptors: a man in his late teens or twenties in good health. Some clones in this sample may be carry-over from other donors' samples.

This chain connects TRBV5-1 to TRBJ2-2; a weak D match, TRBD2 (5 bases). CDR3 length equals 16 residues. Germline V gene lookup returns CDR1 SGHRS and CDR2 YFSETQ. Trimming shortened V by 4 bases and J by 1 base, and 14 bases separated the two germline ends. CDR3: CASSPTDGVNTGELFF. The DNA for the CDR3 is TGCGCCAGCAGCCCGACGGACGGGGTGAACACCGGGGAGCTGTTTTTT.

This rearrangement joins TRBV2 to TRBJ1-1, with D possibly being TRBD1 (5 bases). V dropped 7 bases and J dropped 4 bases, with 25 bases sitting between them. The CDR3 consists of 17 residues. Germline values: CDR1 SNHLY, CDR2 FYNNEI. The CDR3 coding sequence is TGTGCCAGCAATCCACCAATCGGCGGCAGCGGGGGCACTGAAGCTTTCTTT. Its translation: CASNPPIGGSGGTEAFF.